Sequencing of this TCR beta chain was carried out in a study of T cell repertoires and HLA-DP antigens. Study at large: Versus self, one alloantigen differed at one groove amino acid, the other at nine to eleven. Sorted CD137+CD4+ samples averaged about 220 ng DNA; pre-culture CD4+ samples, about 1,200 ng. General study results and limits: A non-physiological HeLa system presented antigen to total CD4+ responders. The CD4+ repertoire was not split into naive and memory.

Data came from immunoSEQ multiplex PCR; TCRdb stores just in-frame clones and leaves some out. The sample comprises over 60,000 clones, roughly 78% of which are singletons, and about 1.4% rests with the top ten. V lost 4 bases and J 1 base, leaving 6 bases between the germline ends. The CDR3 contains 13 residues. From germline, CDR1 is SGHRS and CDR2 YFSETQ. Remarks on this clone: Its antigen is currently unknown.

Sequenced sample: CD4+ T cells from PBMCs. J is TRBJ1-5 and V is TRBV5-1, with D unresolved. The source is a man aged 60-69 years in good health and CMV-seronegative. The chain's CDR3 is CASSLGSNQPQHF. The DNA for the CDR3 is TGCGCCAGCAGCCTCGGGAGCAATCAGCCCCAGCATTTT.